This is a list of T cell receptor beta chains from one sample in a study of CD8+ T cells in alopecia areata. Sequenced by immunoSEQ multiplex PCR; TCRdb stores in-frame clones only, minus some. The sample contains 110,000 to 150,000 clones, approximately 85% of which appear only once. Specimen: CD8+ T cells sorted from blood, collected at week 4, from a patient treated with tofacitinib. These receptors came from a human donor with alopecia areata. Each CDR3 is given with its conserved first and last residue. A D gene is named only where the DNA matches it firmly. Not every row has a clone size; where given, it reads once, few, many or a size class.

J	size	V	length	D	DNA	CDR3
TRBJ2-7	-	TRBV4-2	13	-	TGTGCCAGCAGCCAGTACAGGGCTTACGAGCAGTACTTC	CASSQYRAYEQYF
TRBJ2-5	-	TRBV2	15	-	TGTGCCAGCAGTGAAGTCGGGGGCTGGCAAGAGACCCAGTACTTC	CASSEVGGWQETQYF
TRBJ1-5	once	TRBV9	13	-	TGTGCCAGCAGCGGGGGCGGGAATCAGCCCCAGCATTTT	CASSGGGNQPQHF
TRBJ2-5	-	TRBV6-5	14	-	TGTGCCAGCAGTTACCAGGGGATTAAAGAGACCCAGTACTTC	CASSYQGIKETQYF
TRBJ1-1	-	TRBV5-1	13	-	TGCGCCAGCAGTGGGCAGGTTGGGGAGACGGCTTTCTTT	CASSGQVGETAFF
TRBJ2-1	-	TRBV4-1	15	TRBD2	TGCGCCAGCAGCCAAAAGGCGGGGGGTCGCAATGAGCAGTTCTTC	CASSQKAGGRNEQFF
TRBJ2-7	-	TRBV7-9	15	-	TGTGCCAGCAGCTTTCAACGGGGGTCAGGCTACGAGCAGTACTTC	CASSFQRGSGYEQYF
TRBJ2-4	-	TRBV5-6	15	-	TGTGCCAGCAGCTTGGAGGCAGGGAAGGCAAACATTCAGTACTTC	CASSLEAGKANIQYF
TRBJ2-7	-	TRBV27	14	-	TGTGCCAGCAGTCCCCGGGTCCAGCCCTACGAGCAGTACTTC	CASSPRVQPYEQYF
TRBJ2-1	-	TRBV5-1	15	-	TGCGCCAGCAGCTTGGGTACAGGGTCCTACAATGAGCAGTTCTTC	CASSLGTGSYNEQFF
TRBJ2-1	-	TRBV15	15	-	TGTGCCACCAGCAGAGACACAACTTCCTACAATGAGCAGTTCTTC	CATSRDTTSYNEQFF
TRBJ2-7	-	TRBV28	14	TRBD1	TGTGCCAGCAGTCTAGCTCGGACAGGGGTTGAGCAGTACTTC	CASSLARTGVEQYF
TRBJ2-1	-	TRBV19	14	-	TGTGCCAGTAATCCCGCGGAGGGGACACATGAGCAGTTCTTC	CASNPAEGTHEQFF
TRBJ2-5	-	TRBV29-1	16	-	TGCAGCGTTGGAGGAGGGGCTGTCGAGTACCAAGAGACCCAGTACTTC	CSVGGGAVEYQETQYF
TRBJ2-1	-	TRBV5-5	16	-	TGTGCCAGCAGCCCCCCGCCAGGAAGCTCCTACAATGAGCAGTTCTTC	CASSPPPGSSYNEQFF
TRBJ2-7	-	TRBV5-1	16	-	TGCGCCAGCAGCCTAACGAGCCGACAGACAGGCTACGAGCAGTACTTC	CASSLTSRQTGYEQYF
TRBJ2-5	-	TRBV7-9	14	-	TGTGCCAGCAGATTCAGGGGTTCTAAAGAGACCCAGTACTTC	CASRFRGSKETQYF
TRBJ2-3	-	TRBV27	16	-	TGTGCCAGCATCGGTAGCCGAAATAACGGGGCAGATACGCAGTATTTT	CASIGSRNNGADTQYF
TRBJ1-5	once	TRBV7-9	13	-	TGTGCCAGCAGCCTAACAGTCGATCAGCCCCAGCATTTT	CASSLTVDQPQHF
TRBJ2-3	few	TRBV29-1	16	-	TGCAGCGTTGTACCGGCCGCCTCAGGGAGCACAGATACGCAGTATTTT	CSVVPAASGSTDTQYF
TRBJ2-1	-	TRBV27	18	TRBD1	TGTGCCAGCACCTTAGGGACAGGGGCGGCAGGGTCCTACAATGAGCAGTTCTTC	CASTLGTGAAGSYNEQFF
TRBJ2-6	-	TRBV27	21	TRBD1	TGTGCCAGCTCCCAGGAGGGAGGCAGGGGGCTCCCTCTTTCTGGGGCCAACGTCCTGACTTTC	CASSQEGGRGLPLSGANVLTF
TRBJ2-7	-	TRBV7-6	15	-	TGTGCCAGCAGCTTAGCTTCGGGACCTTCTTACGAGCAGTACTTC	CASSLASGPSYEQYF
TRBJ1-5	-	TRBV18	15	-	TGTGCCAGCTCACCACTCGCAGGTTACGGGCAGCCCCAGCATTTT	CASSPLAGYGQPQHF
TRBJ2-7	-	TRBV29-1	11	-	TGCAGCGTTCGTGAGGGCTACGAGCAGTACTTC	CSVREGYEQYF